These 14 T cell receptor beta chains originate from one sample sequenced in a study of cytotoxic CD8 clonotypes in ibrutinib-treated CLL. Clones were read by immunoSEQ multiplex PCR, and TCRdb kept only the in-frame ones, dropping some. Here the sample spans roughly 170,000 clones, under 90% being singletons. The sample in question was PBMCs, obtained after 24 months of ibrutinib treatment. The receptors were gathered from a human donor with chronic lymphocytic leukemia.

CDR3 sequence: CASNIHRTSGREGDTQYF. In nucleotides, the CDR3 is TGTGCCAGCAACATTCACAGGACTAGCGGGAGGGAGGGAGATACGCAGTATTTT. The rearrangement uses TRBV6-4 and TRBJ2-3, with TRBD2 matching over 15 bases. The CDR3 spans 18 residues. Germline loops: CDR1 MRHNA, CDR2 SNTAGT. V was clipped by 7 bases and J by 5 bases; unmatched bases: 13.

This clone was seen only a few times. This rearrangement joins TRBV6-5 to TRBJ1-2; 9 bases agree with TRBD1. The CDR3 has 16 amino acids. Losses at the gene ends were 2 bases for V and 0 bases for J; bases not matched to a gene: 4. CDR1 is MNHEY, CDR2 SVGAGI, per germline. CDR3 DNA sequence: TGTGCCAGCAGTTACGCCGGGACAGGGTCTAACTATGGCTACACCTTC. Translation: CASSYAGTGSNYGYTF.

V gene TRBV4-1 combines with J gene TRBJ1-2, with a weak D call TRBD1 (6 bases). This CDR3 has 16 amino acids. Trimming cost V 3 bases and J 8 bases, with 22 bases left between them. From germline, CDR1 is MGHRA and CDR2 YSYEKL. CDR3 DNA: TGCGCCAGCAGCCAGCCTGGACAGTATCTTGTCGGCGGCTACACCTTC. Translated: CASSQPGQYLVGGYTF.

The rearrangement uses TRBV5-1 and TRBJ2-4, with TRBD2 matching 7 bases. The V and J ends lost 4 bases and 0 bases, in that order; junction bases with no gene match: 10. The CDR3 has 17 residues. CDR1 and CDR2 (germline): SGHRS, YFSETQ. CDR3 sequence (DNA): TGCGCCAGCAGCCCCCCCTGGGGGGGACTAGCCAAAAACATTCAGTACTTC. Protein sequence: CASSPPWGGLAKNIQYF.

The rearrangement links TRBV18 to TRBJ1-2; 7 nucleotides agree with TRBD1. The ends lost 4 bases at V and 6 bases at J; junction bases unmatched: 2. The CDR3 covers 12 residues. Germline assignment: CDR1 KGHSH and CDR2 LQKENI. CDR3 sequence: CASSRQGDGYTF. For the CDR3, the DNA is TGTGCCAGCTCACGACAGGGAGATGGCTACACCTTC.

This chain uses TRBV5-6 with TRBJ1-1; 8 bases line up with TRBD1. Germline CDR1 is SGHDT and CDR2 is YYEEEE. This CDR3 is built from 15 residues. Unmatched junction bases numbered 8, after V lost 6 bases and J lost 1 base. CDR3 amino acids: CASNLVTGGNTEAFF. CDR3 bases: TGTGCCAGCAACCTGGTCACAGGGGGGAACACTGAAGCTTTCTTT. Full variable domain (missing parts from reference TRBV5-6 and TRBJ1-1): DAGVTQSPTHLIKTRGQQVTLRCSPKSGHDTVSWYQQALGQGPQFIFQYYEEEERQRGNFPDRFSGHQFPNYSSELNVNALLLGDSALYLCASNLVTGGNTEAFFGQGTRLTVV.

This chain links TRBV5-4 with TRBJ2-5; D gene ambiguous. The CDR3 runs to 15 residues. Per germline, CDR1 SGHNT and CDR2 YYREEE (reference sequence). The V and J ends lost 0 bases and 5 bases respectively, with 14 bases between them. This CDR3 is CASSLEADPRETQYF. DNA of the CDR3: TGTGCCAGCAGCTTGGAGGCGGACCCCAGGGAGACCCAGTACTTC. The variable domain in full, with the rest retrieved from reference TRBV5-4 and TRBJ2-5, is ETGVTQSPTHLIKTRGQQVTLRCSSQSGHNTVSWYQQALGQGPQFIFQYYREEENGRGNFPPRFSGLQFPNYSSELNVNALELDDSALYLCASSLEADPRETQYFGPGTRLLVL.

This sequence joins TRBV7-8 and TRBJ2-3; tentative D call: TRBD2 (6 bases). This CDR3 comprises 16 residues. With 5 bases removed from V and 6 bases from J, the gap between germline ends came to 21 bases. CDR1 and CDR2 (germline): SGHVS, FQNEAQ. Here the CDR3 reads CASSPHSGAGGDTQYF. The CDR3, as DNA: TGTGCCAGCAGCCCACACTCGGGAGCGGGTGGTGATACGCAGTATTTT.

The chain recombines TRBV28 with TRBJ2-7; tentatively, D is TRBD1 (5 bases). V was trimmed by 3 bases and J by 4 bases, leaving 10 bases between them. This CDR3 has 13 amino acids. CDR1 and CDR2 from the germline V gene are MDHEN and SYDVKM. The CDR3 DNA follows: TGTGCCAGCAGTTTCCCAGGGTGGTACGAGCAGTACTTC. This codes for CASSFPGWYEQYF.

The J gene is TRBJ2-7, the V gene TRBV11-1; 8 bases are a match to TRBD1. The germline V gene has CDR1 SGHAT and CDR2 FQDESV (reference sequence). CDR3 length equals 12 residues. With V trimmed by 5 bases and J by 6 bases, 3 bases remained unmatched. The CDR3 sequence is CASSEDRVEQYF. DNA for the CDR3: TGTGCCAGCAGCGAGGACAGGGTCGAGCAGTACTTC.

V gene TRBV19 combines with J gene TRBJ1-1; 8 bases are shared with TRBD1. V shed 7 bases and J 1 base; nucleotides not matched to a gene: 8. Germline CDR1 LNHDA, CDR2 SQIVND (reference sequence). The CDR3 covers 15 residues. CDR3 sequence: CASTLDRAPNTEAFF. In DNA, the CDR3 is TGTGCCAGTACCCTGGACAGGGCTCCGAACACTGAAGCTTTCTTT.

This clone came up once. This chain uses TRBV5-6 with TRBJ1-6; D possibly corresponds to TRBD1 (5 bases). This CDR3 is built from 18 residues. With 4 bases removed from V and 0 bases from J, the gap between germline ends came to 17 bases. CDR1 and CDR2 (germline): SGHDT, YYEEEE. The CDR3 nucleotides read TGTGCCAGCAGCGCCCTGCGGGGGATGAGCTCCTATAATTCACCCCTCCACTTT. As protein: CASSALRGMSSYNSPLHF.

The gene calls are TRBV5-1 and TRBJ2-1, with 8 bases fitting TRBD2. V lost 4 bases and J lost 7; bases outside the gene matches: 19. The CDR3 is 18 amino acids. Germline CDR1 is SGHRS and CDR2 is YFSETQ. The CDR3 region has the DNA TGCGCCAGCAGCCCCGGCTTAGGCGGGGGCCGGGGGGGGAATGAGCAGTTCTTC. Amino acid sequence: CASSPGLGGGRGGNEQFF.

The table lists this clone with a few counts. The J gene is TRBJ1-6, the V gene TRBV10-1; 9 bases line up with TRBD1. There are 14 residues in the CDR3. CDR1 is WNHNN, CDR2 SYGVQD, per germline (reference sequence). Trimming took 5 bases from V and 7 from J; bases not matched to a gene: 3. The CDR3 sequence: CASSRDRANSPLHF. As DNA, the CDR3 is TGCGCCAGCAGTCGGGACAGGGCGAATTCACCCCTCCACTTT.